The rows below give T cell receptor beta chains drawn from one sample of a study of blood T cell repertoires in COVID-19. Clones were sequenced by immunoSEQ multiplex PCR, and TCRdb holds only the in-frame ones, with some missing. The sample has some 250,000 clones, 88% seen once. The source material was peripheral blood. These receptors all stem from a human donor in a cohort sampled during active COVID-19. Both conserved end residues are part of each CDR3. Fields, in order: clone size, J gene, V gene, D gene, CDR3 protein, CDR3 DNA. D genes are given only for firm matches. Where a row states a size, it is once, few, many or the class of an expanded clone; other rows omit it.

- TRBJ2-7 TRBV9 TRBD2 CASSPGLAGAYEQYF TGTGCCAGCAGCCCGGGACTAGCGGGTGCCTACGAGCAGTACTTC
- TRBJ2-7 TRBV6-6 TRBD2 CASHGLVAPSYEQYF TGTGCCAGCCACGGACTAGTAGCCCCGTCCTACGAGCAGTACTTC
- TRBJ1-4 TRBV19 - CASSPRHGRLTNEKLFF TGTGCCAGTAGTCCCCGACACGGCAGGCTGACTAATGAAAAACTGTTTTTT
- TRBJ1-5 TRBV5-8 - CASSSEQGWNQPQHF TGTGCCAGCAGCTCAGAACAGGGATGGAATCAGCCCCAGCATTTT
once TRBJ1-5 TRBV7-9 - CASTGASNQPQHF TGTGCCAGCACGGGGGCTAGCAATCAGCCCCAGCATTTT
few TRBJ2-5 TRBV4-1 - CASSQDRIPRARRETQYF TGCGCCAGCAGCCAAGATAGAATCCCCAGGGCGCGGCGAGAGACCCAGTACTTC
- TRBJ1-1 TRBV15 - CATSSPDRRHTEAFF TGTGCCACCAGCAGCCCAGACAGGAGGCACACTGAAGCTTTCTTT
- TRBJ2-7 TRBV4-2 TRBD2 CASRLAGGYEQYF TGTGCCAGCAGGTTGGCGGGAGGGTACGAGCAGTACTTC
few TRBJ2-7 TRBV9 - CASGGGGHEQYF TGTGCCAGCGGGGGCGGGGGCCACGAGCAGTACTTC
- TRBJ2-1 TRBV11-3 TRBD1 CASSLGTGFSSEQFF TGTGCCAGCAGCTTGGGGACAGGGTTCTCGAGTGAGCAGTTCTTC
- TRBJ2-5 TRBV6-5 - CASRPAGAHQETQYF TGTGCCAGCAGACCCGCTGGGGCCCACCAAGAGACCCAGTACTTC
- TRBJ1-3 TRBV5-5 - CASSFDRYFGNTIYF TGTGCCAGCAGCTTCGACAGGTACTTTGGAAACACCATATATTTT
- TRBJ2-7 TRBV3-1/TRBV3-2 TRBD2 CASSQDGWGGYSYEQYF TGTGCCAGCAGCCAAGATGGGTGGGGAGGGTACTCCTACGAGCAGTACTTC
- TRBJ2-7 TRBV30 - CAGATSYSYEQYF TGTGCCGGGGCCACATCGTACTCCTACGAGCAGTACTTC
once TRBJ1-6 TRBV2 - CASKSQGGDSPLHF TGTGCCAGCAAATCCCAGGGTGGAGATTCACCCCTCCACTTT
- TRBJ2-5 TRBV6-6 - CASSYDGHDQETQYF TGTGCCAGCAGTTACGACGGACACGACCAAGAGACCCAGTACTTC
- TRBJ2-7 TRBV4-2 - CASSQELRTEEVF TGTGCCAGCAGCCAGGAACTACGGACAGAGGAAGTCTTC
- TRBJ2-1 TRBV4-3 TRBD2 CASSQDSGTSGRNEQFF TGCGCCAGCAGCCAAGATTCAGGGACTAGCGGGAGAAATGAGCAGTTCTTC
- TRBJ1-3 TRBV2 - CASSEISQGLSGNTIYF TGTGCCAGCAGTGAAATTTCGCAGGGACTCTCTGGAAACACCATATATTTT
- TRBJ1-2 TRBV19 - CASSRLAANYGYTF TGTGCCAGTAGTCGCCTTGCAGCTAACTATGGCTACACCTTC
many TRBJ2-7 TRBV6-5 TRBD1 CASTTGQGFNEQYF TGTGCCAGCACCACCGGACAGGGGTTTAACGAGCAGTACTTC
- TRBJ1-1 TRBV6-2/TRBV6-3 - CASSQGQITEAFF TGTGCCAGCAGTCAAGGACAGATCACTGAAGCTTTCTTT
- TRBJ1-5 TRBV5-6 TRBD1 CASSLADRAHQPQHF TGTGCCAGCAGCTTGGCAGACAGGGCTCATCAGCCCCAGCATTTT
- TRBJ1-5 TRBV9 TRBD1 CASSGQGVGQPQHF TGTGCCAGCAGCGGACAGGGGGTCGGCCAGCCCCAGCATTTT
- TRBJ2-5 TRBV24-1 TRBD1 CATSDFPTGKWETQYF TGTGCCACCAGTGATTTCCCGACAGGGAAGTGGGAGACCCAGTACTTC
- TRBJ2-7 TRBV4-3 TRBD2 CASSQILAGGLSYEQYF TGCGCCAGCAGCCAGATACTAGCGGGGGGTCTATCCTACGAGCAGTACTTC
- TRBJ1-1 TRBV7-2 - CASSFRKTTYAEAFF TGTGCCAGCAGCTTCAGGAAAACGACCTACGCTGAAGCTTTCTTT
once TRBJ2-2 TRBV6-5 - CASSRGGELFF TGTGCCAGCAGCAGGGGCGGGGAGCTGTTTTTT